This T cell receptor beta chain came from a study of T cells after yellow fever vaccination. Study outcomes and limitations: Most clones from primary vaccination resurfaced after the booster (roughly 96% CD4, around 91% CD8). Weaker, the secondary response peaked sooner, at day 5 versus 15.

The CDR3 sequence is 13 residues long. This clonotype was counted ten times or more. Its antigen is not identified. TCRdb passed the 5' RACE reads through MiXCR, listing each CDR3 protein once. The table records around 500,000 distinct CDR3 sequences, less than 25% of them present only once. The chain couples TRBV21-1 to TRBJ2-7. TRBV21-1 is a pseudogene locus. The material was PBMCs, obtained approximately 22 days after the first yellow fever vaccination. The source is a man aged 18-30 years who received the YFV17D yellow fever vaccine. The CDR3, as DNA: TGTGCCAGCAGCAAAGTCAACTCCTACGAGCAGTACTTC. Translated, it gives CASSKVNSYEQYF.